The sample holds a few counts of the clone carrying this TCR beta chain. Its antigen is undetermined. Naive CD4+ cells had CD25+ Tregs removed. Full-length variable regions came from constant-region reverse primers plus semi-nested Nested Universal Primer A PCR. TCRdb reprocessed the 5' RACE reads with MiXCR, giving one entry per CDR3 protein. The sample holds over 30,000 distinct CDR3 sequences; approximately 27% are singletons and the top ten take around 3.5%. Germline CDR1 MDHEN, CDR2 SYDVKM. The CDR3 is made up of 14 amino acids. V shed 5 bases, J shed 6 bases, and the junction held 5 bases outside the gene matches. Overall study findings and caveats: In terms of TCR gene usage, tumor memory CD4+ T cells clustered together with blood and lymph node memory CD4+ cells, as well as with lymph node naive CD4+ cells. Greatest tumor Treg TCR overlap was with tumor naive CD4+ cells.

The V gene is TRBV28, the J gene TRBJ2-7; 12 bases are a match to TRBD1. Sequencing was done on a sample of naive CD4+ T cells sorted from a lymph node. The subset was: naive CD4+ T cells, CD4+CD45RA+CD25-. This receptor was taken from a female donor with breast cancer. CDR3 amino acids: CASSGDRGRVEQYF. In nucleotides, the CDR3 is TGTGCCAGCAGTGGGGACAGGGGGCGCGTCGAGCAGTACTTC.